These 21 T cell receptor beta chains came from one sample sequenced in a study of regulatory T cells in long-lasting Graves disease. CDR3 regions were amplified by Arm-PCR using iRepertoire HTBI primers to build TCR beta libraries. TCRdb itself ran the multiplex PCR reads through MiXCR, one entry per CDR3 protein. The data contain 510,000 or so distinct CDR3 sequences, 9.5% to 15% of them seen just once; the ten biggest clones take up around 10%. Time point meaning: newly diagnosed GD, antithyroid drugs for less than 3 months. Extracted PBMC RNA gave rise to the TCR library. The same data also contributed to another study, on T cells in Graves' hyperthyroidism and ophthalmopathy.

The starting material was peripheral blood mononuclear cells (PBMCs), obtained at new diagnosis, from a patient treated with antithyroid drugs. These TCRs come from a woman aged 25 to 39 with Graves disease.

This clonotype was counted only a few times. The rearrangement uses TRBV6-5 and TRBJ1-2; 7 bases agree with TRBD1. CDR1 MNHEY and CDR2 SVGAGI come from the germline V gene. CDR3 length equals 14 residues. V dropped 4 bases and J dropped 10; count of bases not matched to a gene: 12. The CDR3 sequence: CASSFGGTATLYTF. In DNA form, the CDR3 reads TGTGCCAGCAGTTTCGGCGGGACAGCCACACTCTACACCTTC.

This chain links TRBV7-9 with TRBJ2-2; perhaps D is TRBD1 or TRBD2 (5 bases each). Trimming left V 4 bases short and J 0 bases short, with 9 bases between. Germline V gene data show CDR1 as SEHNR and CDR2 as FQNEAQ (reference sequence). The CDR3 contains 15 residues. The CDR3 loop reads CASSSGRSNTGELFF. For the CDR3, the DNA is TGTGCCAGCAGCTCGGGACGGTCGAACACCGGGGAGCTGTTTTTT.

Only a few counts were recorded for this clonotype. V usage is TRBV20-1 and J usage is TRBJ2-7; 8 nucleotides match TRBD1. The length of the CDR3 is 12 residues. Germline V gene data show CDR1 as DFQATT and CDR2 as SNEGSKA (reference sequence). Trimming took 5 bases from V and 2 from J; bases not matched to a gene: 2. CDR3 coding DNA: TGCAGTGCTCACAGGGGGGCCTACGAGCAGTACTTC. Translation gives CSAHRGAYEQYF.

This clonotype has more than one count but fewer than ten. V gene TRBV27 combines with J gene TRBJ2-2, with D perhaps matching TRBD1 or TRBD2 (5 bases each). Germline V lookup: CDR1 MNHEY, CDR2 SMNVEV (reference sequence). Trimming shortened V by 1 base and J by 8 bases, and 8 bases separated the two germline ends. This CDR3 is 13 amino acids long. CDR3 sequence: CASSLYGAGELFF. The CDR3 coding sequence is TGTGCCAGCAGTTTATACGGGGCAGGGGAGCTGTTTTTT.

This clonotype has at least ten counts. This chain connects TRBV13 to TRBJ1-2, with 7 nucleotides matching TRBD1. Germline lookup yields CDR1 PRHDT and CDR2 FYEKMQ (reference sequence). The V gene end was trimmed by 5 bases and the J gene end by 8 bases; junction bases not matched to a gene: 11. There are 14 residues in the CDR3. CDR3 DNA sequence: TGTGCCAGCAGCACGGACAGGTGGGGCGAGGGCTACACCTTC. It yields the protein CASSTDRWGEGYTF.

On this clonotype: At one end, the junction sequence differs from germline, possibly due to a read error. The V call is TRBV15, the J call TRBJ2-6; weak D call: TRBD1 (5 bases). The germline V gene has CDR1 LNHNV and CDR2 YYDKDF (reference sequence). The CDR3 is 17 amino acids. The CDR3 DNA follows: TGTGCCACCAGCAGAGATCTAGGGGCGACTGGGGCCAGCGTCCTGACTTTC. It specifies CATSRDLGATGASVLTF.

This clonotype was recorded at least ten times. The chain carries TRBV10-3 and TRBJ2-7; D call uncertain. This CDR3 has 14 amino acids. V shed 0 bases and J shed 2 bases, with 8 bases lying between them. Germline CDR1 is ENHRY and CDR2 is SYGVKD. CDR3 nucleotide sequence: TGTGCCATCAGTGAGTCGTGGATTCCCTACGAGCAGTACTTC. Translating it yields CAISESWIPYEQYF.

The rearrangement links TRBV6-5 to TRBJ1-1; maybe TRBD1 (6 bases). The germline gives CDR1 MNHEY, CDR2 SVGAGI. The ends were cut back, 3 bases at V and 6 bases at J, with 14 bases in the middle. This CDR3 comprises 14 residues. The CDR3 nucleotides are TGTGCCAGCAGTTATCGAGGGGGTTTCGCTGAAGCTTTCTTT. Translating it yields CASSYRGGFAEAFF.

This rearrangement joins TRBV5-6 to TRBJ2-7; 9 bases match TRBD1. The ends lost 2 bases at V and 5 bases at J; junction bases unmatched: 2. The CDR3 spans 13 residues. Per germline, CDR1 SGHDT and CDR2 YYEEEE. The CDR3 DNA reads as TGTGCCAGCAGCTTCGGGACAGGGAACGAGCAGTACTTC. Translating it yields CASSFGTGNEQYF.

This clonotype has just a few counts. The chain combines TRBV29-1 with TRBJ2-6; D possibly corresponds to TRBD1 (5 bases). Trimming stripped 4 bases from V and 0 bases from J, with 22 bases between. Germline CDR1 SQVTM, CDR2 ANQGSEA. The CDR3 spans 19 residues. CDR3 protein: CSVGWAYSEGDSGANVLTF. CDR3 sequence (DNA): TGCAGCGTTGGTTGGGCATACTCAGAAGGGGACTCTGGGGCCAACGTCCTGACTTTC.

J is TRBJ1-1 and V is TRBV6-1; D perhaps matches TRBD1 (6 bases). V was clipped by 11 bases and J by 0 bases, with 25 bases between them. The CDR3 extends over 17 amino acids. In germline, CDR1 is MNHNS, CDR2 SASEGT. For the CDR3, the DNA is TGTGCCGTCCGGGGCGGGGGGGCAGGTCCTATGAACACTGAAGCTTTCTTT. Translating gives CAVRGGGAGPMNTEAFF.

The chain has TRBV7-9 and TRBJ2-3; D possibly corresponds to TRBD2 (5 bases). Germline V CDR1 and CDR2: SEHNR, FQNEAQ (reference sequence). V was cut by 4 bases and J by 3 bases, with 17 bases left in between. This CDR3 spans 16 amino acids. The CDR3 DNA sequence: TGTGCCAGCAGCTCCCTACTAGTAGGAGAGACAGATACGCAGTATTTT. The encoded protein is CASSSLLVGETDTQYF.

V gene TRBV14 combines with J gene TRBJ2-2; no reliable D call. The ends were cut back, 4 bases at V and 7 bases at J, with 16 bases in the middle. Germline V CDR1 and CDR2: SGHDN, FVKESK. This CDR3 has 15 residues. The CDR3 DNA sequence: TGTGCCAGCAGCCCCTGGTTGGATCCCCTCGGGGAGCTGTTTTTT. As protein: CASSPWLDPLGELFF.

This clonotype was detected ten times or more. The chain employs TRBV2 and TRBJ1-1; D unclear. The CDR3 has 13 residues. V lost 7 bases to trimming and J lost 4 bases, with 13 bases between them. Germline CDR1 reads SNHLY; CDR2 reads FYNNEI. Here the CDR3 DNA reads TGTGCCAGCAATTCAGCGTTCAGCACTGAAGCTTTCTTT. This translates into CASNSAFSTEAFF.

This clonotype was recorded once. V usage is TRBV6-1 and J usage is TRBJ1-2; TRBD1 aligns across 8 bases. Trimming removed 7 bases from V and 3 bases from J; junction bases left unmatched: 10. CDR1 is MNHNS and CDR2 is SASEGT in the germline V gene. This CDR3 is 15 amino acids long. CDR3 amino acids: CASTLLLQGDYGYTF. The CDR3 DNA reads TGTGCCAGCACGTTGCTTTTACAGGGGGACTATGGCTACACCTTC.

This clonotype appeared many times. V and J are TRBV7-8 and TRBJ1-1; D gene uncertain. The CDR3 runs to 14 residues. Germline V gene sequence: CDR1 SGHVS, CDR2 FQNEAQ. V was pared by 1 base and J by 3 bases, with 9 bases between. This CDR3 reads CASSLVGVYTEAFF. The CDR3 DNA reads TGTGCCAGCAGCTTAGTTGGGGTTTACACTGAAGCTTTCTTT.

Remarks on this clonotype: The final CDR3 position lacks the conserved phenylalanine or tryptophan, pointing to a likely read error. The rearrangement joins TRBV5-1 to TRBJ2-1; possible D gene TRBD1, 5 bases. V lost 4 bases, J lost 6 bases, and 23 bases lay in between. The CDR3 length is 17 residues. Per germline, CDR1 SGHRS and CDR2 YFSETQ. The CDR3 DNA sequence: TGCGCCAGCAGCCCACCCCCTCCCCACAGGTGGGTCAATGAGCAGTTCCTC. Its translation is CASSPPPPHRWVNEQFL.

This clonotype has just a few counts. This sequence may be a read error, since a much larger clone differs from it by one base. The V call is TRBV7-2, the J call TRBJ2-2; D unresolved. The germline V and J ends were trimmed by 1 base and 6 bases, with 12 bases remaining between them. The CDR3 sequence is 15 residues long. From germline, CDR1 is SGHTA and CDR2 FQGNSA. The CDR3 nucleotides read TGTGCCAGCAGCTTAGAACCCATACTGGCCGGGGAGCTGTTTTTT. It encodes CASSLEPILAGELFF.

This clonotype was seen at least ten times. The CDR3 nucleotides are TGCAGTGCAACCACCGGGACTTACCAAGAGACCCAGTACTTC. Its translation is CSATTGTYQETQYF. This chain uses TRBV20-1 with TRBJ2-5; D may be TRBD2 (6 bases). Trimming cost V 6 bases and J 0 bases, with 14 bases left between them. The CDR3 spans 14 residues. Per the germline V gene, CDR1 is DFQATT and CDR2 is SNEGSKA (reference sequence).

Many counts were recorded for this clonotype. The chain uses TRBV7-2 and TRBJ2-2; no reliable D call. The CDR3 contains 15 residues. Germline CDR1 is SGHTA and CDR2 is FQGNSA. V was clipped by 1 base and J by 8 bases, with 14 bases between them. CDR3 residues: CASSLGDTRTGELFF. The CDR3 DNA sequence: TGTGCCAGCAGCTTAGGTGACACCCGGACGGGGGAGCTGTTTTTT.

In this sample, this clonotype turned up a few times. This chain uses TRBV6-5 with TRBJ2-2, with D tentatively TRBD1 (6 bases). Germline V gene lookup returns CDR1 MNHEY and CDR2 SVGAGI. V was trimmed by 4 bases and J by 6 bases, leaving 12 bases between them. CDR3 size: 14 residues. As DNA, the CDR3 is TGTGCCAGCAGTTCGACAGGTTTTGCCGGGGAGCTGTTTTTT. Its translation is CASSSTGFAGELFF.